The rows below give T cell receptor beta chains drawn from one sample of a study of PD-1 blockade in classical Hodgkin lymphoma. TCRdb keeps only in-frame clones here, not all; method: immunoSEQ multiplex PCR. The profile covers several thousand clones, with roughly 84% appearing a single time and about 2.6% taken by the ten largest. Sequencing was performed on CD4+ T cells from blood. These receptors originate from a human donor with classical Hodgkin lymphoma. CDR3s include the opening cysteine and the closing phenylalanine or tryptophan.

j_call,v_call,cdr3_aa
TRBJ2-7,TRBV2,CASSEFGRTSYEQYF
TRBJ2-1,TRBV4-1,CASSHPPGHLGVNEQFF
TRBJ2-2,TRBV19,CASTETGSAGELFF
TRBJ1-6,TRBV9,CASSPDRGAGKIGPLHF
TRBJ1-1,TRBV5-1,CASSYVTSTEAFF
TRBJ1-2,TRBV4-2,CASSQDQKGVYGYTF
TRBJ2-7,TRBV6-5,CASTSAVAGLDEQYF
TRBJ2-5,TRBV2,CASSGGQGFGTQYF
TRBJ1-5,TRBV19,CASSMNGAINQPQHF
TRBJ1-1,TRBV7-9,CASSSLGGNTEAFF
TRBJ1-3,TRBV29-1,CSVLEGESGNTIYF
TRBJ1-5,TRBV19,CASSEGNQPQHF
TRBJ1-1,TRBV19,CASSRHRGLGTEAFF
TRBJ2-2,TRBV14,CASSRSTFGTGELFF
TRBJ2-2,TRBV9,CASSVSGSATGELFF
TRBJ1-1,TRBV30,CAWSSDGNTEAFF
TRBJ2-3,TRBV29-1,CSAKQGSTDTQYF
TRBJ1-4,TRBV30,CAWSVGGRTNEKLFF
TRBJ1-2,TRBV6-5,CASMQTDRVGGYTF
TRBJ1-5,TRBV28,CASSQQGISNQPQHF
TRBJ2-5,TRBV7-8,CASSPGQGALETQYF
TRBJ2-5,TRBV18,CASSPQETQYF
TRBJ2-3,TRBV5-1,CASSLAAGFTDTQYF
TRBJ2-7,TRBV5-1,CASSLATAGTYEQYF
TRBJ1-2,TRBV2,CASSEEQGYGYTF
TRBJ2-2,TRBV2,CASRELGPGELFF
TRBJ2-7,TRBV5-1,CASSHGSGAYEQYF
TRBJ2-1,TRBV19,CASSMVPSGGEQFF
TRBJ2-3,TRBV9,CASSLTGEDTQYF
TRBJ1-2,TRBV29-1,CSVEDLGYTF
TRBJ2-3,TRBV6-5,CASSYSTTGRDTQYF
TRBJ1-1,TRBV5-1,CASSLEGAGNTEAFF
TRBJ2-2,TRBV6-1,CASSRLGGELFF